The next 6 T cell receptor beta chains were all read from a single sample in a study of blood T cell repertoires in COVID-19 (TCRdb year 2020). The method was the immunoSEQ multiplex PCR assay. As stored in TCRdb, this immuneACCESS dataset retains in-frame rearrangements with V and J assigned. A fraction of the clones does not appear; measured against another copy, unresolved V genes explain less than half of the discrepancy, and the remainder lacks a known reason. Recorded for this sample are 200,000 to 250,000 clones; approximately 86% of them occurred a single time. 4.5% to 5.5% of the sample goes to the ten largest clones. The source material was PBMCs or T cells enriched from blood (not recorded which). All receptors come from a woman aged 30 to 39 who had been exposed to COVID-19.

The chain links TRBV7-6 to TRBJ1-1, with TRBD1 matching 10 bases. Trimming removed 1 base from V and 4 bases from J; junction bases left unmatched: 3. The CDR3 runs to 15 residues. CDR1 and CDR2 (germline): SGHVS, FNYEAQ. CDR3 sequence: CASSLEGTGATEAFF. The CDR3 DNA sequence: TGTGCCAGCAGCTTAGAGGGGACAGGGGCCACTGAAGCTTTCTTT.

The chain recombines TRBV27 with TRBJ2-7; D might be TRBD2 (6 bases). The CDR3 runs 14 residues. V lost 6 bases and J 2 bases, leaving 14 bases between the germline ends. Germline V CDR1 and CDR2: MNHEY, SMNVEV (reference sequence). The CDR3 DNA reads as TGTGCCAGCAGCCCCGGGACTCGAACCTACGAGCAGTACTTC. It yields the protein CASSPGTRTYEQYF.

This clone occurred once. The chain joins TRBV3-1 (or the pseudogene TRBV3-2) to TRBJ2-7, with no clear D. With 3 bases removed from V and 3 bases from J, the gap between germline ends came to 12 bases. Germline V gene lookup returns CDR1 LGHDT and CDR2 YNNKEL (reference sequence). This CDR3 has 14 amino acids. CDR3 DNA sequence: TGTGCCAGCAGCCAGGCAGGAAAGGACTACGAGCAGTACTTC. It translates to CASSQAGKDYEQYF.

V is TRBV6-5 and J is TRBJ1-5; possible D gene TRBD1, 5 bases. Germline V CDR1 and CDR2: MNHEY, SVGAGI. This CDR3 is 14 amino acids long. V lost 6 bases, J lost 4 bases, and 13 bases lay in between. CDR3 sequence reads: CASRDGHQNQPQHF. The CDR3 DNA reads TGTGCCAGCAGGGACGGACACCAAAATCAGCCCCAGCATTTT.

The V gene is TRBV5-1, the J gene TRBJ2-3; 9 nucleotides align to TRBD2. The CDR3 consists of 15 residues. The germline V gene encodes CDR1 SGHRS and CDR2 YFSETQ. V shed 6 bases, J shed 2 bases, and the junction held 7 bases outside the gene matches. CDR3 amino acids: CASKPAGGVTDTQYF. CDR3 nucleotides: TGCGCCAGCAAGCCAGCGGGGGGAGTCACAGATACGCAGTATTTT.

The V gene is TRBV2, the J gene TRBJ1-4; D may be TRBD1 (5 bases). V lost 6 bases and J lost 0, with 11 bases in between. This CDR3 has 15 amino acids. Per the germline V gene, CDR1 is SNHLY and CDR2 is FYNNEI. CDR3 sequence: CASRDRQTTNEKLFF. CDR3 DNA: TGTGCCAGCAGAGACCGACAGACAACTAATGAAAAACTGTTTTTT.